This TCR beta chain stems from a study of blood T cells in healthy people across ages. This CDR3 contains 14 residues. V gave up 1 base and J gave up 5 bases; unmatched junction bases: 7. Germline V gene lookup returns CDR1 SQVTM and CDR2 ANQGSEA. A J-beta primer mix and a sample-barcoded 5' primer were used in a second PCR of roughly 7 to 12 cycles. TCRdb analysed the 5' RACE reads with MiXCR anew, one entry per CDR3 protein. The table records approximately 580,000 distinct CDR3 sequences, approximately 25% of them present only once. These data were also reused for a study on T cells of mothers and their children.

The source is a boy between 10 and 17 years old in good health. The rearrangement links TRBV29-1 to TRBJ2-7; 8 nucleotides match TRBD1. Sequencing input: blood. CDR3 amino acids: CSVEGEQGVHEQYF. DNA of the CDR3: TGCAGCGTTGAAGGCGAACAGGGGGTCCACGAGCAGTACTTC.